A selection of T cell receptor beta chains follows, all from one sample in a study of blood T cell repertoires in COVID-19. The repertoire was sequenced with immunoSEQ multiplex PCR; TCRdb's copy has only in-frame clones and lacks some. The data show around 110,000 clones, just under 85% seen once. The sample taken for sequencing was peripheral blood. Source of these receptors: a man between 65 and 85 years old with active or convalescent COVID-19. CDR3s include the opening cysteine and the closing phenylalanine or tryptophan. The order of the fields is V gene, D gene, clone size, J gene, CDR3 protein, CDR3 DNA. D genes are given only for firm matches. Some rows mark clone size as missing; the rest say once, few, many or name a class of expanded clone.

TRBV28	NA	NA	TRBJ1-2	CASSVNRQNYGYTF	TGTGCCAGCAGTGTCAACCGACAGAACTATGGCTACACCTTC
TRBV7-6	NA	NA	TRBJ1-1	CASSLTDVGRGTEAFF	TGTGCCAGCAGCTTAACTGATGTGGGGCGGGGGACTGAAGCTTTCTTT
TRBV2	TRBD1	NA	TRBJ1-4	CASSTQGAREKLFF	TGTGCCAGCAGTACTCAGGGGGCTCGGGAAAAACTGTTTTTT
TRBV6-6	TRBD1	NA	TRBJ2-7	CASSTDRGSYEQYF	TGTGCCAGCAGCACGGACAGGGGCTCCTACGAGCAGTACTTC
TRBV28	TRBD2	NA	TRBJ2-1	CASSLRAAVGKGLAVRNEQFF	TGTGCCAGCAGTTTACGGGCCGCGGTGGGGAAAGGACTAGCGGTCCGAAATGAGCAGTTCTTC
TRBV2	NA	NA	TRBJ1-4	CASSPQGRGQKLFF	TGTGCCAGCAGTCCGCAGGGAAGGGGCCAAAAACTGTTTTTT
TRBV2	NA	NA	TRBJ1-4	CASSVTGLATNEKLFF	TGTGCCAGCAGTGTGACAGGATTAGCAACTAATGAAAAACTGTTTTTT
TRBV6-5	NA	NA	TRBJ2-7	CASSHYPRGKGEQYF	TGTGCCAGCAGTCACTATCCCCGGGGGAAAGGCGAGCAGTACTTC
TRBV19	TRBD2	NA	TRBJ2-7	CASRSGRAGDEQYF	TGTGCCAGTCGTTCCGGGAGGGCCGGCGACGAGCAGTACTTC
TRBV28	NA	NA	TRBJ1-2	CASSLQGPRGQGYTF	TGTGCCAGCAGTTTACAGGGGCCGAGAGGGCAGGGCTACACCTTC
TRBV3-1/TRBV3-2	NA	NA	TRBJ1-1	CASSQNRVAFF	TGTGCCAGCAGCCAAAACAGGGTCGCTTTCTTT
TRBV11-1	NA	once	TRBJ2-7	CASSFGVSYEQYF	TGTGCCAGCAGCTTCGGGGTTTCCTACGAGCAGTACTTC
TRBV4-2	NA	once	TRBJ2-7	CASSQVAVGYEQYF	TGTGCCAGCAGCCAAGTCGCGGTAGGCTACGAGCAGTACTTC
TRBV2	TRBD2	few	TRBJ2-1	CASSEMSSGINEQFF	TGTGCCAGCAGTGAAATGTCTAGCGGGATAAATGAGCAGTTCTTC
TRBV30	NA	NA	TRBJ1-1	CAWSVRGLLF	TGTGCCTGGAGTGTACGTGGGCTGCTCTTT
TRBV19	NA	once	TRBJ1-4	CASSRNREEKLFF	TGTGCCAGTAGTAGAAATCGGGAGGAAAAACTGTTTTTT
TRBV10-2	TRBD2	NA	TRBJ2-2	CAGGGGNTGELFF	TGCGCCGGTGGGGGGGGGAACACCGGGGAGCTGTTTTTT
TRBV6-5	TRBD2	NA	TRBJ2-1	CASISGGPNEQFF	TGTGCCAGCATAAGCGGGGGGCCCAATGAGCAGTTCTTC
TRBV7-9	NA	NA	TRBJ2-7	CASSSIDRNSYEQYF	TGTGCCAGCAGCTCAATAGACAGAAACTCCTACGAGCAGTACTTC
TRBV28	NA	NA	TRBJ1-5	CASSSPSPGINQPQHF	TGTGCCAGCAGTTCACCCTCCCCAGGGATTAATCAGCCCCAGCATTTT
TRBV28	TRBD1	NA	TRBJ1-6	CASSSSDRDPYNSPLHF	TGTGCCAGCAGTTCATCCGACAGGGATCCCTATAATTCACCCCTCCACTTT
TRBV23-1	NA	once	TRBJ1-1	CASRHPPGTKNTEAFF	TGCGCCAGCAGACACCCCCCCGGGACAAAGAACACTGAAGCTTTCTTT